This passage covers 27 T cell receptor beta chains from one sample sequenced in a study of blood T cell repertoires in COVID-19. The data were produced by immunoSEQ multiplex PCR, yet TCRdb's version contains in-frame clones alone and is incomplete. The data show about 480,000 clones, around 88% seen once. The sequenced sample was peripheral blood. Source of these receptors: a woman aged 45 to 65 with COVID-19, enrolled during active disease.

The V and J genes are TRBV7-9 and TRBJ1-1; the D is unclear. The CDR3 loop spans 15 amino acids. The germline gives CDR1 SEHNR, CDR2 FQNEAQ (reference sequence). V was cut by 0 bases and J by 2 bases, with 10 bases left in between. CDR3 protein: CASSLAQAPNTEAFF. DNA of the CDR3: TGTGCCAGCAGCTTAGCGCAGGCCCCTAACACTGAAGCTTTCTTT.

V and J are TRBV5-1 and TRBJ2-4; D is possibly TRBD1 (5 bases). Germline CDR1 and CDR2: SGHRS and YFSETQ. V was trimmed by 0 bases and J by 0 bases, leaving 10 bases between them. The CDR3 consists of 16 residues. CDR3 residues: CASSLEGPVAKNIQYF. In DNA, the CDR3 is TGCGCCAGCAGCTTGGAGGGGCCAGTAGCCAAAAACATTCAGTACTTC.

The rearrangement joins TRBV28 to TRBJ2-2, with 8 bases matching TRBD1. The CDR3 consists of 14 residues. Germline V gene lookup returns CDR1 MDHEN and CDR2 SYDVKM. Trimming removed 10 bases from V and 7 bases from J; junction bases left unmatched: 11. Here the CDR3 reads CATNGQGSIGELFF. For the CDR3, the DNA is TGTGCCACCAATGGACAGGGTAGTATCGGGGAGCTGTTTTTT.

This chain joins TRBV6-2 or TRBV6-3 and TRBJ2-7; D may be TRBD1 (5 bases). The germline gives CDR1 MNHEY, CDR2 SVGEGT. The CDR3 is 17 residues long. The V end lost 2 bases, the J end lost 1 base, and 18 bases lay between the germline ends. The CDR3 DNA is TGTGCCAGCAGTTACCCCACCGACAGCTTCTTTTCCTACGAGCAGTACTTC. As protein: CASSYPTDSFFSYEQYF.

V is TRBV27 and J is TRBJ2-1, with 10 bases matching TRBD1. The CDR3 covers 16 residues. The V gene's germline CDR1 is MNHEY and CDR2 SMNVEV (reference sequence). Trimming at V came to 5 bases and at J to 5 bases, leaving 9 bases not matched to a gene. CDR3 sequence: CASSPPGTGANNEQFF. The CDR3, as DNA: TGTGCCAGCAGTCCACCCGGGACAGGGGCCAACAATGAGCAGTTCTTC.

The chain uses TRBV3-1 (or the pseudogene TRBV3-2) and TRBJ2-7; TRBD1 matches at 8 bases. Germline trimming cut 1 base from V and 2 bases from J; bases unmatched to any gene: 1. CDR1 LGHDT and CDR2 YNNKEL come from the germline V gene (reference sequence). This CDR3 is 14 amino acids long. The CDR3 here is CASSQGTGTYEQYF. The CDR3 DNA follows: TGTGCCAGCAGCCAAGGGACAGGGACCTACGAGCAGTACTTC.

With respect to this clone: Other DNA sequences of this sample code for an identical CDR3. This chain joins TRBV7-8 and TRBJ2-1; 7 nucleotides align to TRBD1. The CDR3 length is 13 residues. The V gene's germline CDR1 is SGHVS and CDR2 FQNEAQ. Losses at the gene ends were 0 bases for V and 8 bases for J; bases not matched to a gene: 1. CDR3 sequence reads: CASSLAQGYEQFF. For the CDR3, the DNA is TGTGCCAGCAGCTTAGCACAGGGGTATGAGCAGTTCTTC.

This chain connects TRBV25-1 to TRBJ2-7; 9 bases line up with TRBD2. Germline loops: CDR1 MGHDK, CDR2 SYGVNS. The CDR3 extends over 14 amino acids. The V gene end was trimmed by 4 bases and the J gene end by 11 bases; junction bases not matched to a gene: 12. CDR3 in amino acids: CASSAGGGARLKYF. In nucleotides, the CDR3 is TGTGCCAGCAGTGCTGGCGGGGGGGCCCGCCTTAAGTACTTC.

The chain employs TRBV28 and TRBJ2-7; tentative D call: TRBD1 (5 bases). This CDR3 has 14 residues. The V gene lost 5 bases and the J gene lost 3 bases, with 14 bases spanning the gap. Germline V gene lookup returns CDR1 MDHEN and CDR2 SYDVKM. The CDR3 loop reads CASSRIRDFYEQYF. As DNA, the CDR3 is TGTGCCAGCAGTAGGATCAGGGATTTCTACGAGCAGTACTTC.

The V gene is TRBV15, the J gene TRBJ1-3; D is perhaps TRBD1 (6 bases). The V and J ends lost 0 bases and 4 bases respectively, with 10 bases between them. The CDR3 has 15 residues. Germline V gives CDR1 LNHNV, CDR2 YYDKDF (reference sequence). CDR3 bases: TGTGCCACCAGCAGAGATATTGGACAGGGAAACACCATATATTTT. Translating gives CATSRDIGQGNTIYF.

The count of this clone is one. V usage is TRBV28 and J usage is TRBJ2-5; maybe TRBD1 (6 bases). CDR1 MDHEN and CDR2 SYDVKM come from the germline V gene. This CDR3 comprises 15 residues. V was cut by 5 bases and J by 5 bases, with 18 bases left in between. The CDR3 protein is CASSAALGGRETQYF. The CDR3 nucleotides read TGTGCCAGCAGTGCGGCGCTAGGGGGAAGGGAGACCCAGTACTTC. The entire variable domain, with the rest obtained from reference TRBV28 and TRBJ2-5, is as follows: DVKVTQSSRYLVKRTGEKVFLECVQDMDHENMFWYRQDPGLGLRLIYFSYDVKMKEKGDIPEGYSVSREKKERFSLILESASTNQTSMYLCASSAALGGRETQYFGPGTRLLVL.

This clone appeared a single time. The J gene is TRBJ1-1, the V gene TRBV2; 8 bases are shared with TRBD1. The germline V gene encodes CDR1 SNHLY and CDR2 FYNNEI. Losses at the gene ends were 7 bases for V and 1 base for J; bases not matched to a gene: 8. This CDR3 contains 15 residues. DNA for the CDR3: TGTGCCAGCACCCGACGGACAGGGTCGAACACTGAAGCTTTCTTT. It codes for CASTRRTGSNTEAFF.

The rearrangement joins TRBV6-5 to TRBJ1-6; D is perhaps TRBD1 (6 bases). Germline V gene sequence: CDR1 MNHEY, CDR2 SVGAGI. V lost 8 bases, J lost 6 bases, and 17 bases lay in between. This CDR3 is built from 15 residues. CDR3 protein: CASFDRSHGNSPLHF. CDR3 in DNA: TGTGCCAGCTTTGACAGGTCCCACGGTAATTCACCCCTCCACTTT.

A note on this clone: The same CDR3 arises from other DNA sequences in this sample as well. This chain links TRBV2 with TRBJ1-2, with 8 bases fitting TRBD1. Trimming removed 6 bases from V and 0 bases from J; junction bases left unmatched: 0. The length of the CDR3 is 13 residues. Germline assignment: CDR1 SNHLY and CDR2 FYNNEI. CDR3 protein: CASRQGANYGYTF. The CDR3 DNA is TGTGCCAGCAGACAGGGGGCTAACTATGGCTACACCTTC.

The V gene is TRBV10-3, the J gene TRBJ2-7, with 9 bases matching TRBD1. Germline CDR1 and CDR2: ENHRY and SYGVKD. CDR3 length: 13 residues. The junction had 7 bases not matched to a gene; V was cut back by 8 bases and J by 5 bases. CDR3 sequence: CAIGGTGRNEQYF. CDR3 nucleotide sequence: TGTGCCATCGGGGGGACAGGGCGCAACGAGCAGTACTTC.

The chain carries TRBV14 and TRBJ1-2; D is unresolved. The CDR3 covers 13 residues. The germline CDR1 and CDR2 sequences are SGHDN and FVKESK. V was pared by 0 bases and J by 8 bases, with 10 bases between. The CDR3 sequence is CASSQDRGLGYTF. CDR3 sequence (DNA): TGTGCCAGCAGCCAAGATAGAGGGCTCGGCTACACCTTC.

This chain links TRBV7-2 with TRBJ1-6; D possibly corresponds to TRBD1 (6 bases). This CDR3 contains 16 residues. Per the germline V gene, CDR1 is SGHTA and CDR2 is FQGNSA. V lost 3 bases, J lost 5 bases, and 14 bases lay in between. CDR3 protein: CASSFGQGSNNSPLHF. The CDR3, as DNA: TGTGCCAGCAGCTTCGGGCAGGGGTCCAATAATTCACCCCTCCACTTT.

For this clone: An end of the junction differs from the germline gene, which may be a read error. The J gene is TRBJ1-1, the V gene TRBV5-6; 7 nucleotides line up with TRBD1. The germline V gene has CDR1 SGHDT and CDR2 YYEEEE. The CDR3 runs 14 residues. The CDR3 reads CASSLGTGFTDAFF. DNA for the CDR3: TGTGCCAGCAGCTTGGGGACAGGATTCACTGACGCTTTCTTT.

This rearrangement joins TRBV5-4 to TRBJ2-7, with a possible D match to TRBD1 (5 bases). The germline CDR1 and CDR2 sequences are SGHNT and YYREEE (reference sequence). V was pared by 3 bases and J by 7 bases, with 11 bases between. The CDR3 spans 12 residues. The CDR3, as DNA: TGTGCCAGCAGCTCTCAATCAGGGGAGCAGTACTTC. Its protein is CASSSQSGEQYF.

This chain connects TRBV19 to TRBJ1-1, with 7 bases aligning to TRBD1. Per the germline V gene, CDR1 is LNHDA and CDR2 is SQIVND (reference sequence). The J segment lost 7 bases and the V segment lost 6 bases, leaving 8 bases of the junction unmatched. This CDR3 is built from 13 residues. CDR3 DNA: TGTGCCAGTAGATCCGAACAGGGGAGTGAAGCTTTCTTT. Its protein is CASRSEQGSEAFF.

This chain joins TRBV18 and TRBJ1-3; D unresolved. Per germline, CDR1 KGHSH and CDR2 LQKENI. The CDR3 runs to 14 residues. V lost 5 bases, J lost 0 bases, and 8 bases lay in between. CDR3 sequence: CASSRAGSGNTIYF. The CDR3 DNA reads TGTGCCAGCTCAAGAGCGGGCTCTGGAAACACCATATATTTT.

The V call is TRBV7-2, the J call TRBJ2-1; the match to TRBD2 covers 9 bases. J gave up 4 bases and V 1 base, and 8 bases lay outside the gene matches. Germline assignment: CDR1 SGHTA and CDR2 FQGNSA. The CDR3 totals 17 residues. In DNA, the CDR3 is TGTGCCAGCAGCTTAGATAGCGGGGGCCCAAAGTACAATGAGCAGTTCTTC. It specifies CASSLDSGGPKYNEQFF.

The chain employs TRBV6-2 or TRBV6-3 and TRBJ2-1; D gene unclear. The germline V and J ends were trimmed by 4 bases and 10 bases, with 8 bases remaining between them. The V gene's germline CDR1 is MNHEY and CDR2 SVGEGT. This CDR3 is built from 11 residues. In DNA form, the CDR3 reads TGTGCCAGCAGTTCCTACTCCGAGCAGTTCTTC. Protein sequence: CASSSYSEQFF.

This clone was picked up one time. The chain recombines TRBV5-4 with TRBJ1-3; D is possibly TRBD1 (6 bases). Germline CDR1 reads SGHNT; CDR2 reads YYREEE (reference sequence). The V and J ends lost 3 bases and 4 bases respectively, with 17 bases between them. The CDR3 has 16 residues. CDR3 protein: CASSSKDSPSGNTIYF. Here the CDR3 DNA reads TGTGCCAGCAGCTCCAAGGACAGTCCCTCGGGAAACACCATATATTTT.

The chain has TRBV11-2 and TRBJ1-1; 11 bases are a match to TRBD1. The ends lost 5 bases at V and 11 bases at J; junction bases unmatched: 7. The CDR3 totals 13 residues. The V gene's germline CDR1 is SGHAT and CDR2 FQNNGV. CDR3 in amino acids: CASSLGQGASAFF. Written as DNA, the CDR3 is TGTGCCAGCAGCCTTGGACAGGGGGCGAGTGCTTTCTTT.

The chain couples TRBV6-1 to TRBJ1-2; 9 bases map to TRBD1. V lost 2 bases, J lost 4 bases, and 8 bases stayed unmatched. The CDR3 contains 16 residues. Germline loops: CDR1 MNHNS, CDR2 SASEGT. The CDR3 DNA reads TGTGCCAGCAGTGAAAGGGGACAGGGAATCTTCTATGGCTACACCTTC. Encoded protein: CASSERGQGIFYGYTF.

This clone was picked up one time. CDR3 coding DNA: TGTGCCAGCAGCTTATATGTAGAGGGCCCCACAGATACGCAGTATTTT. Protein product: CASSLYVEGPTDTQYF. This rearrangement joins TRBV7-8 to TRBJ2-3, with a weak D call TRBD2 (5 bases). Per the germline V gene, CDR1 is SGHVS and CDR2 is FQNEAQ. This CDR3 region has 16 residues. V was clipped by 2 bases and J by 2 bases, with 14 bases between them.